The sequence of this T cell receptor beta chain was determined in a study of T cells after yellow fever vaccination. CDR3 length: 11 amino acids. The ends were cut back, 5 bases at V and 2 bases at J, with 7 bases in the middle. Germline values: CDR1 DFQATT, CDR2 SNEGSKA (reference sequence). MiXCR, run by TCRdb on the 5' RACE reads, gives a single entry per CDR3 protein. The table has hundreds of thousands of distinct CDR3 sequences, 9% to 15% seen once. The input for sequencing was PBMCs, taken on the day of the yellow fever booster vaccination. The chain uses TRBV20-1 and TRBJ2-7, with no clear D. This TCR came from a man aged 25-45 years who received the YFV17D yellow fever vaccine. CDR3 sequence reads: CSAGTTYEQYF. CDR3 sequence (DNA): TGCAGTGCTGGCACCACCTACGAGCAGTACTTC.